This TCR beta chain came from a study of Tregs in tolerant kidney transplant recipients. Profiling relied on immunoSEQ multiplex PCR, and the TCRdb table lists in-frame clones only, not all of them. The table shows about 59,000 clones, with around four fifths occurring only once. Unmatched junction bases numbered 2, after V lost 3 bases and J lost 4 bases. The germline CDR1 and CDR2 sequences are SGHVS and FNYEAQ. The CDR3 is 13 amino acids. This rearrangement joins TRBV7-6 to TRBJ2-5; 7 nucleotides agree with TRBD2. This TCR was recovered from a human donor in good health. Sequences were obtained from CD4+ T cells from blood. CDR3 nucleotide sequence: TGTGCCAGCAGCTTGTGGGGGGGAGAGACCCAGTACTTC. Its translation is CASSLWGGETQYF.